The 10 T cell receptor beta chains below were found in one sample sequenced in a study of blood T cell repertoires in COVID-19. Assay used: immunoSEQ multiplex PCR; TCRdb lists only in-frame clones, some missing. The data hold about 70,000 clones, with about 80% observed a single time. The sequenced sample consisted of peripheral blood. Receptor source: a man aged 70 or older who had recovered from COVID-19.

The chain joins TRBV28 to TRBJ2-5, with D perhaps matching TRBD1 (6 bases). Germline values: CDR1 MDHEN, CDR2 SYDVKM. The CDR3 has 16 amino acids. Trimming left V 3 bases short and J 5 bases short, with 19 bases between. CDR3 in DNA: TGTGCCAGCAGTTTCATGAAGGGACAACTCTGGGAGACCCAGTACTTC. The encoded protein is CASSFMKGQLWETQYF.

V and J are TRBV19 and TRBJ1-5; weak D call: TRBD1 (6 bases). This CDR3 is built from 16 residues. With 4 bases removed from V and 5 bases from J, the gap between germline ends came to 18 bases. Germline CDR1 reads LNHDA; CDR2 reads SQIVND (reference sequence). DNA for the CDR3: TGTGCCAGTAGTAGAGCGACGGGCGGGGGGCATCAGCCCCAGCATTTT. Its translation is CASSRATGGGHQPQHF.

V gene TRBV28 combines with J gene TRBJ2-7, with 8 bases lining up with TRBD1. Germline CDR1 and CDR2: MDHEN and SYDVKM. V gave up 5 bases and J gave up 5 bases; unmatched junction bases: 11. The length of the CDR3 is 15 residues. The CDR3 DNA is TGTGCCAGCAGTGATTTAGGGACAGGCGCCGACGAGCAGTACTTC. It specifies CASSDLGTGADEQYF.

The chain couples TRBV3-1 (or the pseudogene TRBV3-2) to TRBJ2-1, with TRBD2 matching 10 bases. There are 15 residues in the CDR3. V shed 1 base, J shed 5 bases, and the junction held 2 bases outside the gene matches. Per the germline V gene, CDR1 is LGHDT and CDR2 is YNNKEL (reference sequence). The CDR3 coding sequence is TGTGCCAGCAGCCAAGGGACTAGCGGACACAATGAGCAGTTCTTC. It translates to CASSQGTSGHNEQFF.

The chain recombines TRBV5-1 with TRBJ2-3, with 15 bases aligning to TRBD2. Germline-derived CDR1 and CDR2 are SGHRS and YFSETQ. The CDR3 extends over 16 amino acids. Trimming at V came to 0 bases and at J to 7 bases, leaving 3 bases not matched to a gene. The CDR3 here is CASSLGTSGGANTQYF. CDR3 nucleotide sequence: TGCGCCAGCAGCTTGGGGACTAGCGGGGGGGCAAATACGCAGTATTTT.

The V gene is TRBV6-2 or TRBV6-3, the J gene TRBJ2-2, with TRBD2 matching over 9 bases. From germline, CDR1 is MNHEY and CDR2 SVGEGT. The J segment lost 3 bases and the V segment lost 6 bases, leaving 11 bases of the junction unmatched. This CDR3 region has 17 residues. CDR3 sequence: CASSTTRTSAYTGELFF. In nucleotides, the CDR3 is TGTGCCAGCAGCACCACAAGGACTAGCGCCTACACCGGGGAGCTGTTTTTT.

The CDR3 reads CASSGGTGNTGELFF. The CDR3 DNA sequence: TGTGCCAGCAGCGGAGGGACAGGGAATACCGGGGAGCTGTTTTTT. The chain couples TRBV9 to TRBJ2-2; TRBD1 matches at 9 bases. This CDR3 has 15 amino acids. The trim removed 3 bases at V and 5 bases at J, leaving 5 bases unmatched. The germline gives CDR1 SGDLS, CDR2 YYNGEE.

The chain recombines TRBV3-1 (or the pseudogene TRBV3-2) with TRBJ2-3; 10 bases are a match to TRBD2. The CDR3 extends over 17 amino acids. Looked up from germline, CDR1 is LGHDT and CDR2 is YNNKEL (reference sequence). Losses at the gene ends were 0 bases for V and 6 bases for J; bases not matched to a gene: 9. In DNA form, the CDR3 reads TGTGCCAGCAGCCAAGACCCGAGCGGGGGGGCGTCCGATACGCAGTATTTT. As protein: CASSQDPSGGASDTQYF.

There are a few counts of this clone. The chain carries TRBV9 and TRBJ1-4, with 8 nucleotides matching TRBD1. CDR3 length: 19 residues. Looked up from germline, CDR1 is SGDLS and CDR2 is YYNGEE. The junction had 13 bases not matched to a gene; V was cut back by 0 bases and J by 3 bases. CDR3 residues: CASSVGTGQGSAANEKLFF. The CDR3 DNA follows: TGTGCCAGCAGCGTAGGGACTGGACAGGGAAGTGCAGCTAATGAAAAACTGTTTTTT.

The chain has TRBV6-5 and TRBJ1-3; 8 bases agree with TRBD1. The CDR3 has 15 residues. The V segment lost 6 bases and the J segment 3 bases; nucleotides outside the gene matches: 7. Germline V gives CDR1 MNHEY, CDR2 SVGAGI. The CDR3 DNA is TGTGCCAGCAGACTAGCAGGGGGCCTTGGAAACACCATATATTTT. Its protein is CASRLAGGLGNTIYF.